This T cell receptor beta chain comes out of a study of CD8 T cells in ankylosing spondylitis. This clonotype was seen at least ten times. The target antigen is unknown. Germline V CDR1 and CDR2: DFQATT, SNEGSKA (reference sequence). The CDR3 length is 14 residues. Deletions cut 5 bases from V and 0 bases from J, with 11 bases between. Study-level results: Ankylosing spondylitis blood appeared to carry a characteristic TCR beta motif of several highly homologous variants. Disease-associated clones were CD8+ and fairly uncommon in peripheral blood. Reported data indicate significant enrichment of disease-linked clones within matched ankylosing spondylitis synovial fluid.

Using quantitative 5'-RACE with molecular barcodes, the authors made TCR beta libraries. TCRdb re-called the 5' RACE reads through MiXCR, storing one row per CDR3 protein. The sample contains approximately 300,000 distinct CDR3 sequences, around 20% of which appear only once. This receptor was taken from a female donor with ankylosing spondylitis or in good health (not recorded which). The specimen was blood, either unsorted or a sorted T cell fraction (not recorded which). The chain links TRBV20-1 to TRBJ2-1; D is possibly TRBD1 (6 bases). The CDR3 DNA reads TGCAGTGCTCGCGGACAGAGCTCCTACAATGAGCAGTTCTTC. Translated: CSARGQSSYNEQFF.